Listed below are T cell receptor beta chains from one sample, sequenced in a study of beta chain features in type 1 diabetes. Data came from immunoSEQ multiplex PCR; TCRdb stores just in-frame clones and leaves some out. The repertoire holds under 200,000 clones, with just over 8% as singletons. The sample was central memory CD4+ T cells from blood. These receptors were collected from a woman under 30 with type 1 diabetes. CDR3s include the opening cysteine and the closing phenylalanine or tryptophan. A D gene is named only where the DNA matches it firmly. Rows may omit the clone size; those that give it use once, few, many or a size class.

d_gene: TRBD1; abundance: -; v_gene: TRBV11-2; j_gene: TRBJ2-2; CDR3aa: CASSPLGDRGTTGELFF; CDR3nt: TGTGCCAGCAGCCCTCTCGGGGACAGGGGAACGACCGGGGAGCTGTTTTTT
d_gene: TRBD1; abundance: -; v_gene: TRBV6-1; j_gene: TRBJ2-7; CDR3aa: CASDRGPSYEQYF; CDR3nt: TGTGCCAGCGACAGGGGGCCCTCCTACGAGCAGTACTTC
d_gene: -; abundance: few; v_gene: TRBV27; j_gene: TRBJ2-6; CDR3aa: CASSSRWAGANVLTF; CDR3nt: TGTGCCAGCAGTTCGAGGTGGGCTGGGGCCAACGTCCTGACTTTC
d_gene: -; abundance: few; v_gene: TRBV2; j_gene: TRBJ2-7; CDR3aa: CASSGTAYEQYF; CDR3nt: TGTGCCAGCAGTGGGACAGCCTACGAGCAGTACTTC
d_gene: -; abundance: -; v_gene: TRBV5-1; j_gene: TRBJ1-1; CDR3aa: CASSRGGLTNTEAFF; CDR3nt: TGCGCCAGCAGCCGGGGGGGGCTGACGAACACTGAAGCTTTCTTT
d_gene: TRBD1; abundance: few; v_gene: TRBV5-1; j_gene: TRBJ2-1; CDR3aa: CASSLRVGQGNEQFF; CDR3nt: TGCGCCAGCAGCTTGAGGGTCGGACAGGGTAATGAGCAGTTCTTC
d_gene: -; abundance: many; v_gene: TRBV15; j_gene: TRBJ2-1; CDR3aa: CATSRDSGTYNEQFF; CDR3nt: TGTGCCACCAGCAGAGACAGCGGTACCTACAATGAGCAGTTCTTC
d_gene: TRBD2; abundance: few; v_gene: TRBV5-1; j_gene: TRBJ2-1; CDR3aa: CASSSLAGAEQFF; CDR3nt: TGCGCCAGCAGCTCCCTAGCGGGGGCAGAGCAGTTCTTC
d_gene: -; abundance: -; v_gene: TRBV4-1; j_gene: TRBJ1-2; CDR3aa: CASSQDSRPDGGGYTF; CDR3nt: TGCGCCAGCAGCCAAGATTCTCGCCCAGACGGGGGTGGCTACACCTTC
d_gene: -; abundance: -; v_gene: TRBV5-8; j_gene: TRBJ1-1; CDR3aa: CASSRGGGFTEAFF; CDR3nt: TGTGCCAGCAGCCGAGGGGGGGGATTCACTGAAGCTTTCTTT
d_gene: -; abundance: few; v_gene: TRBV28; j_gene: TRBJ2-7; CDR3aa: CASSLPLTGSYEQYF; CDR3nt: TGTGCCAGCAGCCTTCCCCTCACAGGGTCCTACGAGCAGTACTTC
d_gene: -; abundance: -; v_gene: TRBV7-8; j_gene: TRBJ2-6; CDR3aa: CASSSRVAGANVLTF; CDR3nt: TGTGCCAGCAGCTCCCGGGTAGCTGGGGCCAACGTCCTGACTTTC
d_gene: -; abundance: many; v_gene: TRBV29-1; j_gene: TRBJ2-7; CDR3aa: CSGGQGKKLRSSEQYF; CDR3nt: TGCAGCGGCGGCCAGGGTAAAAAGCTTCGTTCGTCCGAGCAGTACTTC